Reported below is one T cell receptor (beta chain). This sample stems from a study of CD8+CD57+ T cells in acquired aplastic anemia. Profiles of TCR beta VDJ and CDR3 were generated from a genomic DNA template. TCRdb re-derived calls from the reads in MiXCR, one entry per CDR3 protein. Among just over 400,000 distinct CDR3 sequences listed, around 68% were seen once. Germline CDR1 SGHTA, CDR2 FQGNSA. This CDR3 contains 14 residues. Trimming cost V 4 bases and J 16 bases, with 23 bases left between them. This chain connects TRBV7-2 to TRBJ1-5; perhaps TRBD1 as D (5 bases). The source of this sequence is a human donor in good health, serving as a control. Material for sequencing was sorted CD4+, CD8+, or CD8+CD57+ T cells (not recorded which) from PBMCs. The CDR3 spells CASSYGLDNQPNHF. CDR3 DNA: TGTGCCAGCAGCTACGGACTGGACAATCAGCCCAACCATTTT. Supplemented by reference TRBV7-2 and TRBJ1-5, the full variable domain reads GAGVSQSPSNKVTEKGKDVELRCDPISGHTALYWYRQSLGQGLEFLIYFQGNSAPDKSGLPSDRFSAERTGGSVSTLTIQRTQQEDSAVYLCASSYGLDNQPNHFGDGTRLSIL.